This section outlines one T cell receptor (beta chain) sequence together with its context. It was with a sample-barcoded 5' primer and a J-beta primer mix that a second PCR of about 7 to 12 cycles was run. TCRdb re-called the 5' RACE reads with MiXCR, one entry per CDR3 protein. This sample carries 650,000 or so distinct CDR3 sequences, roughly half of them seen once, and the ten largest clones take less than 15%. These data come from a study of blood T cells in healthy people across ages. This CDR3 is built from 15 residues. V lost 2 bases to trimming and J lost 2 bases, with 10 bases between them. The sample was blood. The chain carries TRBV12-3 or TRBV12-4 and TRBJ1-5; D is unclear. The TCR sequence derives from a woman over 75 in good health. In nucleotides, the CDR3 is TGTGCCAGCAGTTTATATCGGAGGGGCAATCAGCCCCAGCATTTT. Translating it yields CASSLYRRGNQPQHF.